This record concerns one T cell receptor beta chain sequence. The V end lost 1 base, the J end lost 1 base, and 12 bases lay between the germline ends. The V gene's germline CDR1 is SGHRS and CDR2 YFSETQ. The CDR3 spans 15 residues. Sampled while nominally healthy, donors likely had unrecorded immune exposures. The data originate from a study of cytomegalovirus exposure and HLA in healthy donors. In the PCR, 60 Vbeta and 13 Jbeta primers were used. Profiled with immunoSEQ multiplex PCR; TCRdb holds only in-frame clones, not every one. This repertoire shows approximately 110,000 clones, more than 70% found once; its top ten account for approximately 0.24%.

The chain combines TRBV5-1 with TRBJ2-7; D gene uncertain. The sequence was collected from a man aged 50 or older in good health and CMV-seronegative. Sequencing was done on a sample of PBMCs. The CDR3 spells CASSLSPGMSYEQYF. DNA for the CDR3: TGCGCCAGCAGCTTGAGTCCGGGTATGTCCTACGAGCAGTACTTC.